This TCR beta chain derives from a study of blood T cell repertoires in COVID-19. About the research overall: T cells, B-cell-depleted T cells, or PBMCs provided the cDNA or gDNA that served as material.

Measured with immunoSEQ multiplex PCR; TCRdb has only the in-frame clones, and not every one. Of roughly 69,000 clones listed, 80% to 90% are singletons. The receptor's source is a human donor in a cohort sampled during active COVID-19. Sequencing was done on a sample of peripheral blood.

In DNA, the CDR3 is TGTGCCAGCAGCTTGACAGTGTTTGGCAATCAGCCCCAGCATTTT. As protein: CASSLTVFGNQPQHF. The gene calls are TRBV7-2 and TRBJ1-5, with a tentative D call TRBD1 (5 bases). The CDR3 consists of 15 residues. Germline loops: CDR1 SGHTA, CDR2 FQGNSA. The V and J ends lost 3 bases and 2 bases respectively, with 11 bases between them.